This record looks at one TCR beta chain sequence and its context. Antigen specificity is unknown. These data are taken from a study of graft-versus-host responses after intestinal transplantation. TCRdb's table, derived via immunoSEQ multiplex PCR, lists solely in-frame clones and lacks some. The profile covers under 90,000 clones, with 85% to 90% appearing a single time and roughly 3.9% taken by the ten largest. This CDR3 has 14 residues. In germline, CDR1 is MNHGY, CDR2 SVAAGI. V was cut by 5 bases and J by 10 bases, with 17 bases left in between. The chain couples TRBV6-9 to TRBJ1-4, with D unclear. The sample here was unstimulated CD8+ T cells sorted from spleen or lymph node cells, taken before transplant. This clonotype was obtained from a human donor who was the organ donor for an intestinal transplant. CDR3 loop: CASSPPDGGRKLFF. The CDR3 DNA sequence: TGTGCCAGCAGTCCCCCCGACGGAGGGCGAAAACTGTTTTTT.